The sample holds many counts of the clone carrying this T cell receptor (beta chain). Its antigen is not identified. TCRdb recomputed calls from the PCR reads with MiXCR, one row per CDR3 protein. The table records hundreds of thousands of distinct CDR3 sequences, roughly a fifth of them present only once. When naive CD8 T cells were sorted, they were gated as CD8+CD4-CCR7+CD45RA+. The data were obtained in a study of molecular identifiers for immune sequencing clone quantification. The study, taken as a whole, reports: Underestimated sizes of highly expanded clones could result from identical TCR molecules that share a barcode.

This TCR was sampled from a human donor in good health. Some libraries in this study had Jurkat cell RNA spiked in. The sequenced sample consisted of naive CD8+ T cells from blood, with Jurkat cell RNA spiked in. The subset: FACS-sorted CD8+CD4-CCR7+CD45RA+ naive T cells.

The CDR3 here is CASGPPRGEAFF. Here the CDR3 DNA reads TGTGCCAGCGGACCTCCACGGGGTGAAGCTTTCTTT. The gene calls are TRBV9 and TRBJ1-1; D call uncertain. The V end was cut by 7 bases, the J end by 7 bases, with 14 bases between. CDR3 size: 12 residues. Looked up from germline, CDR1 is SGDLS and CDR2 is YYNGEE.